This is a list of T cell receptor beta chains from one sample in a study of metastatic and nonmetastatic thyroid tumors. With MiXCR, TCRdb reprocessed the PCR reads. Here the sample spans 89,000 or so clones, approximately 9% being singletons. Sequences were obtained from blood. The receptors originated from a female donor with papillary thyroid cancer or a benign thyroid nodule (not recorded which). Some clones in this sample may be carry-over from other donors' samples. Each CDR3 is given with its conserved first and last residue. D genes are given only for firm matches. Not every row has a clone size; where given, it reads once, few, many or a size class.

len,j_gene,d_gene,v_gene,abundance,CDR3nt,CDR3aa
20,TRBJ1-6,TRBD1,TRBV3-1,many,TGTGCCAGCAGCCAAGACTTAGGGACAGGATCACGCTCCTATAATTCACCCCTCCACTTT,CASSQDLGTGSRSYNSPLHF
15,TRBJ2-5,TRBD2,TRBV20-1,NA,TGCAGTGCTGGGGTGGGTAGCGGGGGAGGAAAGACCCAGTACTTC,CSAGVGSGGGKTQYF
13,TRBJ2-7,NA,TRBV27,NA,TGTGCCAGCAATCGTGGTCAGGTATCCGAGCAGTACTTC,CASNRGQVSEQYF
16,TRBJ2-2,NA,TRBV15,many,TGTGCCACCAGCAGAGGCAGGCAGGGGAGCACCGGGGAGCTGTTTTTT,CATSRGRQGSTGELFF
19,TRBJ2-7,NA,TRBV15,many,TGTGCCACCAGCAGGCGGGGTTTTTGGGGGCTAGCGGACTCCTACGAGCAGTACTTC,CATSRRGFWGLADSYEQYF
14,TRBJ1-1,NA,TRBV2,many,TGTGCCACCAGAGGCCTTTTAACAACAGCTGAAGCTTTCTTT,CATRGLLTTAEAFF
13,TRBJ2-1,NA,TRBV7-2,many,TGTGCCAGCAGCCCTAAAGGCGGGGCTAGGCAGTTCTTC,CASSPKGGARQFF
15,TRBJ1-2,NA,TRBV7-2,NA,TGTGCCAGCAGCTTAGTAGTTGGGGGGGCCTGTGGCTACACCTTC,CASSLVVGGACGYTF
13,TRBJ2-7,TRBD1,TRBV20-1,NA,TGCAGTGCTACGAACCGGGACAGGGACGAGCAGTACTTC,CSATNRDRDEQYF
14,TRBJ1-4,NA,TRBV2,many,TGTGCCAGCAAACAGGGATCATCTAATGAAAAACTGTTTTTT,CASKQGSSNEKLFF
14,TRBJ2-7,TRBD2,TRBV3-1,many,TGTGCCAGCAGCCAAGAGCGGGGGAGGTACGAGCAGTACTTC,CASSQERGRYEQYF
13,TRBJ2-5,NA,TRBV3-1,many,TGTGCCAGCAGCCGCCGAGGAAAGGAGACCCAGTACTTC,CASSRRGKETQYF
12,TRBJ2-3,NA,TRBV20-1,many,TGCAGTGCTCGGGACAACACAGATACGCAGTATTTT,CSARDNTDTQYF
16,TRBJ2-7,NA,TRBV27,NA,TGTGCCAGCAGTTTATTTGGAGCAGGAATGTCCTACGAGCAGTACTTC,CASSLFGAGMSYEQYF
11,TRBJ1-1,NA,TRBV7-2,many,TGTGCCAGCAGCTTGAACACTGAAGCTTTCTTT,CASSLNTEAFF
14,TRBJ2-2,NA,TRBV10-1,few,TGCGCCAGCAGTGAACGTCCCGACACCGGGGAGCTGTTTTTT,CASSERPDTGELFF